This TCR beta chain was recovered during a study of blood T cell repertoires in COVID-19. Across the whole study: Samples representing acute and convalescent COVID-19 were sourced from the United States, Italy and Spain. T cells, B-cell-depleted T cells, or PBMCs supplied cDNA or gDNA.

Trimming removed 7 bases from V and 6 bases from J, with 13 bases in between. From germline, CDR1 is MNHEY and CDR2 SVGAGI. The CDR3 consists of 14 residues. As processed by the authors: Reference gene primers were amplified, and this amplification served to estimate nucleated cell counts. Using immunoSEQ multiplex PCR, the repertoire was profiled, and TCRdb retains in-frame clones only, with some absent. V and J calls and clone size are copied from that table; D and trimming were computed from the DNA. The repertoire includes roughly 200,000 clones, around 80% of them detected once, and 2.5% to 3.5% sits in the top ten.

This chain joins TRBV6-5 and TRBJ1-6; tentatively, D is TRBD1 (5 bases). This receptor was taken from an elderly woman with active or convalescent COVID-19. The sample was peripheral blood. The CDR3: CASKEGRANSPLHF. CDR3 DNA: TGTGCCAGCAAGGAGGGCAGGGCTAATTCACCCCTCCACTTT.